This T cell receptor beta chain was documented in a study of blood T cell repertoires in COVID-19. Study overall: From the United States, Italy and Spain came samples of acute and convalescent COVID-19. In each case, the material was cDNA or gDNA derived from T cells, B-cell-depleted T cells, or PBMCs.

Original processing notes: Amplified reference gene primers provided the basis for estimating nucleated cell counts. TCRdb's copy holds only in-frame clones and misses some; the assay was immunoSEQ multiplex PCR. V and J calls and clone size follow that table, whereas D and trimming were derived from the DNA. The data show 40,000 to 50,000 clones, with 87% seen just once and roughly 15% held by the top ten. The V gene lost 3 bases and the J gene lost 0 bases, with 3 bases spanning the gap. The CDR3 contains 13 residues. Germline V gives CDR1 LNHDA, CDR2 SQIVND (reference sequence). V gene TRBV19 combines with J gene TRBJ1-3, with unresolved D. The sequencing sample was made of peripheral blood. The clonotype comes from a human donor in a cohort sampled during active COVID-19. CDR3 sequence: CASSIGSGNTIYF. The CDR3 DNA follows: TGTGCCAGTAGTATCGGCTCTGGAAACACCATATATTTT.